This entry describes one TCR beta chain. Clones were read by immunoSEQ multiplex PCR, and TCRdb kept only the in-frame ones, dropping some. The table lists 45,000 to 70,000 clones, roughly nine tenths of them singletons, with 1% to 1.2% in the top ten. These data are taken from a study of cytomegalovirus exposure and HLA in healthy donors. Study-level information: A subsequent analysis stated that the roughly 130 validation repertoires were run on the same platform as the 550 to 750 first-cohort repertoires.

The germline V and J ends were trimmed by 2 bases and 4 bases, with 8 bases remaining between them. This CDR3 is built from 13 residues. Germline assignment: CDR1 MNHEY and CDR2 SMNVEV (reference sequence). The chain couples TRBV27 to TRBJ1-1; the D gene is possibly TRBD1 (5 bases). The receptor was isolated from a young man in good health and CMV-seronegative. Sequencing was carried out using PBMCs. CDR3 DNA: TGTGCCAGCAGTTTACTCGGGGGCACTGAAGCTTTCTTT. Protein: CASSLLGGTEAFF.